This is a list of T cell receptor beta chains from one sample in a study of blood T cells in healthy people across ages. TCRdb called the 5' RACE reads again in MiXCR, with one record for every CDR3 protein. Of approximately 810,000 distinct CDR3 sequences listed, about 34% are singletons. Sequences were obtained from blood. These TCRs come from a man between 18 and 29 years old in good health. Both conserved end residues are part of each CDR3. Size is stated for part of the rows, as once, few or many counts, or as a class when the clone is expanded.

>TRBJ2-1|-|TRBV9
CASSPSGTSDYEQFF
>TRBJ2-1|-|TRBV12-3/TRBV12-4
CAGSFAPGEGRNEQFF
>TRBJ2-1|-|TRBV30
CAWSAVGNEQFF
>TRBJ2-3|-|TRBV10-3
CAIKGGRDIDTQYF
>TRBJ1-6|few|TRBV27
CASSFPGTNSPLHF
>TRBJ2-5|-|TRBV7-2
CASSFGGAGPETQYF
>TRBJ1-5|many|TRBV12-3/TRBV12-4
CASSLSVSNQPQHF
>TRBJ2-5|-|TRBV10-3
CAISETADVYF
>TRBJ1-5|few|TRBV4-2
CASSLGQGVVYGNQPQHF
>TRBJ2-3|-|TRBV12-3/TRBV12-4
CASRVEVLSTDTQYF
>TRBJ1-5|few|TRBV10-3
CAISDSYQPQHF
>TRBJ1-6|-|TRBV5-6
CASSPGSPGVRNSPPHF
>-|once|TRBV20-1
CSASGSYIQYF
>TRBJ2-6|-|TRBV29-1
CGVGTAGANVLTF
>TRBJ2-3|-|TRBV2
CASTRLAGRGDTQYF
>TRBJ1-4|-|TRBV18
CASLHDRAANEKLFF
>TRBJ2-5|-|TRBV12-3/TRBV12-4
CASRILGEPQYF
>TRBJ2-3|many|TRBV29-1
CSVVPYLSTDTQYF
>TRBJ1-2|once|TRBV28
CASSLDGGGQNYGYTF
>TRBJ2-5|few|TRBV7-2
CASSLNRETEETQYF
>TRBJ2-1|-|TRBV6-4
CASSDTYDGLKFF
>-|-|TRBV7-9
CASSFLTDQETQYF
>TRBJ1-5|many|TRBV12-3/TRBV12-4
CASSLSQGLGAKVHF
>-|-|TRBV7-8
CASRHTRDTRVNEQYF
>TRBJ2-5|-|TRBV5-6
CASSPGTGLFSPIGETQYF
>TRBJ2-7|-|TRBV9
CASSPTGDERAYEQYF
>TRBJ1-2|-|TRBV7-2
CASSVAVASGYTF
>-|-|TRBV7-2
CASSPSSGDTYEQYF
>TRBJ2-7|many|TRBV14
CASSHLKGGSYEQYF
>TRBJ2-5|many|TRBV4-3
CASSQDPEEETQYF
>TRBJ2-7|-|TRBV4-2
CASSQGLRGDYEQYF
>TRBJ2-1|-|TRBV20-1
CSLRVTNEQFF
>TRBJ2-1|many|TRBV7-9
CASSLARTGASEQFF
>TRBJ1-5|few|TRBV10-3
CAISPGGRGQPQHF
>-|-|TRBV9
CASPCGDSYNEQYF
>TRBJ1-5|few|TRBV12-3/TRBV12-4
CASSGGAGNQPQHF
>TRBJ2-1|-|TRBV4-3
CASSQGPGGTYNEQFF
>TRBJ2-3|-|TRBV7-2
CASSSGTTSGDTQYF
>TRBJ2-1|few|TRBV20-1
CSAGPVSSYNEQFF
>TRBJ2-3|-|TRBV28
CASSFSFNPQYF
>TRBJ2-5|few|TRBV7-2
CASSLSQGTQYF
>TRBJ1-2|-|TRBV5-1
CASGPAGVDGGYTF
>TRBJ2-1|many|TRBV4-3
CASSPAGLSVNEQFF
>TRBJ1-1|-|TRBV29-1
CSVVQNTEAFF
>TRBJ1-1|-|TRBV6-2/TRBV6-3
CASLLRAGGNTEAFF
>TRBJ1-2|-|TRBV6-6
CASSYSGGTYGYTF
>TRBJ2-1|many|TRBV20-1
CSARDLGSSYNEQFF
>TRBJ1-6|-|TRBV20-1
CSATFSGPYNSPLHF
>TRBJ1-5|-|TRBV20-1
CSATPGYSNQPQHF
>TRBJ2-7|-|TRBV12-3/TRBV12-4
CAGSLSGDEQYF
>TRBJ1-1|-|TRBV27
CASSLPAGGPGNTEAFF
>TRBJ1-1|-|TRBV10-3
CAAGRDPSPLGAFF
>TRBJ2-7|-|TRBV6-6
CASSSGIDEQYF
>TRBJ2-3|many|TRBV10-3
CAISDAGGRLSTDTQYF
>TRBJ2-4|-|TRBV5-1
CASSLTTAGGDIQYF
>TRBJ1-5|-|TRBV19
CASKGDRVPRPQHF
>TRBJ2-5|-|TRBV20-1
CSASKGAGFDEQYF
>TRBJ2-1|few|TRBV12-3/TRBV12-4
CASSLLKDSYNEQFF
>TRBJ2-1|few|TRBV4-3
CASSQAPTSGGGNEQFF